The clone carrying this T cell receptor (beta chain) was counted once. Sequencing used immunoSEQ multiplex PCR; TCRdb keeps in-frame clones, though not all of them. In the table there are about 72,000 clones, 88% of which are singletons. This specimen belongs to a study of OX40 agonist ivuxolimab in advanced cancers. Study-level background: As their treatment, patients were administered ivuxolimab, an agonistic anti-OX40 (CD134) antibody.

Germline trimming cut 1 base from V and 2 bases from J; bases unmatched to any gene: 8. Germline assignment: CDR1 LNHNV and CDR2 YYDKDF (reference sequence). The CDR3 totals 18 residues. V gene TRBV15 combines with J gene TRBJ2-3; TRBD2 aligns across 11 bases. This material consisted of CD4+ or CD8+ T cells sorted from blood, taken in a trial of the OX40 agonist ivuxolimab. This clonotype originated in an adult with an advanced solid tumor such as melanoma, head and neck, liver or kidney cancer. The CDR3 here is CATSRALRTSGPTDTQYF. DNA for the CDR3: TGTGCCACCAGCAGAGCCCTGCGGACTAGCGGGCCCACAGATACGCAGTATTTT.